A selection of T cell receptor beta chains follows, all from one sample in a study of regulatory T cells in long-lasting Graves disease. TCRdb redid the calling of the multiplex PCR reads with MiXCR, one entry per CDR3 protein. The sample holds roughly 440,000 distinct CDR3 sequences, about 16% seen once. These sequences were also reported in another study, on T cells in Graves' hyperthyroidism and ophthalmopathy.

Sample: peripheral blood mononuclear cells (PBMCs), taken at new diagnosis, from a patient treated with antithyroid drugs. These TCRs come from a woman aged 18-30 years with Graves disease. CDR3s include the opening cysteine and the closing phenylalanine or tryptophan. Rows may omit the clone size; those that give it use once, few, many or a size class.

J,size,V,CDR3
TRBJ1-5,few,TRBV4-1,CASSQDWGTSQPQHF
TRBJ2-1,NA,TRBV5-6,CASSLWREGQYNEQFF
TRBJ1-3,NA,TRBV20-1,CSAAQGFGNTIYF
TRBJ2-1,NA,TRBV11-2,CASSSGGFGGGYNEQFF
TRBJ1-2,NA,TRBV19,CASSLTGTYGYTF
TRBJ1-5,NA,TRBV27,CASSLENSNQPQHF
TRBJ1-5,NA,TRBV15,CATSRATGIGNQPQHF
TRBJ2-2,many,TRBV7-2,CASSLGRGRELFF
TRBJ2-1,few,TRBV5-1,CASSFGIYNEQFF
TRBJ2-7,many,TRBV28,CASSYAKFTGGGQYF
TRBJ2-3,few,TRBV12-3/TRBV12-4,CATQRSGRAGGLTDTQYF
TRBJ2-7,NA,TRBV19,CASSTAASSYEQYF
TRBJ2-3,many,TRBV27,CASLGLGAGSTDTQYF
TRBJ2-5,few,TRBV7-8,CASSTPGVGVGETQYF
TRBJ2-1,NA,TRBV28,CASRMFNEQFF
TRBJ2-3,NA,TRBV2,CASAERDGSTDTQYF
TRBJ2-1,few,TRBV7-3,CASGPGMGALAVSSYNEQFF
TRBJ2-7,few,TRBV27,CASSFKREGPYEQYF
TRBJ2-1,many,TRBV2,CASRVSPGGDEQFF
TRBJ2-5,many,TRBV20-1,CSARAGAQTQYF
TRBJ2-1,many,TRBV20-1,CSARLQGGSYNEQFF
TRBJ2-1,many,TRBV28,CASSLTSGSINEQFF
TRBJ2-7,NA,TRBV20-1,CSARKKTGAYEQYF
TRBJ2-1,NA,TRBV6-1,CASSDSGTSSSEQFF
TRBJ1-2,many,TRBV18,CASSLTMGEDKTHGYTF
TRBJ1-1,few,TRBV6-1,CASTKSTTNTEAFF
TRBJ2-3,many,TRBV7-3,CASSPAGGSRTDTQYF
TRBJ2-7,many,TRBV13,CASSPSGDYEQYF
TRBJ1-1,many,TRBV27,CASINIPGQLNTEAFF
TRBJ1-2,many,TRBV11-2,CASSPSHDGYTF
TRBJ2-6,NA,TRBV7-3,CASSLTGDGANVLTF
TRBJ2-1,many,TRBV27,CASSLAPRIAGKGGEQFF
TRBJ2-1,many,TRBV29-1,CSTGGPQLTQSNEQFF
TRBJ2-1,many,TRBV5-1,CASSFRGGQGFYNEQFF
TRBJ1-1,few,TRBV30,CASCPPQNTEAFF
TRBJ2-1,few,TRBV27,CASSWIGLAGLYNEQFF
TRBJ2-3,many,TRBV11-2,CASSLQVGTDTQYF
TRBJ2-3,many,TRBV7-3,CASSATTDTQYF
TRBJ2-1,many,TRBV28,CASSLFAGGYNEQFF
TRBJ2-1,few,TRBV11-3,CASSLVAGPGNEQFF
TRBJ2-7,many,TRBV28,CASSLIRGQGVYEQYF
TRBJ2-5,NA,TRBV5-1,CASSLRQRDGTQYF
TRBJ1-2,many,TRBV11-2,CASSRRRGDYGYTF
TRBJ2-1,NA,TRBV20-1,CSARKLAGVFKFF
TRBJ1-5,NA,TRBV7-9,CASSLEGGPEMPQHF
TRBJ2-4,few,TRBV18,CASSGIGVNIQYF
TRBJ2-6,NA,TRBV5-1,CASSLKSSGANVLAF
TRBJ2-1,many,TRBV28,CASSFWTGGIDEQFF
TRBJ1-2,few,TRBV12-5,CASGLGSRGSEYGYTF
TRBJ2-4,many,TRBV5-1,CASNPTNRGDIQYF
TRBJ2-7,NA,TRBV5-1,CASSLAGGAEQYF
TRBJ1-5,many,TRBV30,CAWSVQGNQPQHF
TRBJ2-1,NA,TRBV7-9,CASTLILADSSYNEQLF
TRBJ2-3,many,TRBV28,CASSSGPDTQYF
TRBJ1-1,few,TRBV7-9,CASSMNDQAEAFF